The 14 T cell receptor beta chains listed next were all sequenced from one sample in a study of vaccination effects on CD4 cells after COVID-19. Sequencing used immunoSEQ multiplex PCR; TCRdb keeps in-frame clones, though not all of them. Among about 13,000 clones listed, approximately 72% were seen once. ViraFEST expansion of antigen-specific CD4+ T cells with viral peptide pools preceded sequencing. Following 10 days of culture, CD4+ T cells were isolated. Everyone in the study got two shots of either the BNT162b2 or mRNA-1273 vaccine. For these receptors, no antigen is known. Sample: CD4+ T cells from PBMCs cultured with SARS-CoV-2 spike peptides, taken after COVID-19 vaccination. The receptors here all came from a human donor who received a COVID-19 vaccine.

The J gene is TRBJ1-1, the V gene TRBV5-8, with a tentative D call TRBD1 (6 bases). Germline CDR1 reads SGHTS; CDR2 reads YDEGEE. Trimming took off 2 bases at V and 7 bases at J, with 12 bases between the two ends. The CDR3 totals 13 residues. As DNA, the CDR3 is TGTGCCAGCAGCTTATGGACAGCAAGTGAAGCTTTCTTT. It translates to CASSLWTASEAFF.

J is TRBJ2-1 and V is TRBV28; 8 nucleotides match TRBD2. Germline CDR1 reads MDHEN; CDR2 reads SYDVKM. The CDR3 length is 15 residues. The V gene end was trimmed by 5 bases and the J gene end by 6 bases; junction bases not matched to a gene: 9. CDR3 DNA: TGTGCCAGCAGTCTCAGCGGGAGCCGGGCCAATGAGCAGTTCTTC. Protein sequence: CASSLSGSRANEQFF.

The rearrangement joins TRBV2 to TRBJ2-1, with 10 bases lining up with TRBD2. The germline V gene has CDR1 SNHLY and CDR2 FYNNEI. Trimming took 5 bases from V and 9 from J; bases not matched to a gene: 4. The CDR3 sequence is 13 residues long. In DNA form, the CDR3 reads TGTGCCAGCAGTAGACTAGCGGGTGGTGAGCAGTTCTTC. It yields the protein CASSRLAGGEQFF.

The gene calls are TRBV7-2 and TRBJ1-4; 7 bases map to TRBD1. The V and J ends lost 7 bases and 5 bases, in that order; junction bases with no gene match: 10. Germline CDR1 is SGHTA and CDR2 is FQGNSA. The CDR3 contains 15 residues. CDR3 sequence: CASTTNRGLNEKLFF. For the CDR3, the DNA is TGTGCCAGCACTACGAACAGGGGATTAAATGAAAAACTGTTTTTT.

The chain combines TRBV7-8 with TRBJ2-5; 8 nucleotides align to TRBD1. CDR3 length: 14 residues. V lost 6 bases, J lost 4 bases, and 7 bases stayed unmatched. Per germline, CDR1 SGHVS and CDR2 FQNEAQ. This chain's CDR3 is CASSQGALRETQYF. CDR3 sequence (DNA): TGTGCCAGCAGTCAGGGGGCTTTACGAGAGACCCAGTACTTC.

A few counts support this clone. This CDR3 reads CASSLRAGASTNEQFF. The CDR3 DNA is TGTGCCAGCAGCTTAAGGGCCGGGGCAAGTACCAATGAGCAGTTCTTC. The chain couples TRBV7-6 to TRBJ2-1; D might be TRBD1 or TRBD2, each matching 5 bases. Trimming took 2 bases from V and 6 from J, leaving 17 bases between them. CDR3 length: 16 residues. Germline lookup yields CDR1 SGHVS and CDR2 FNYEAQ.

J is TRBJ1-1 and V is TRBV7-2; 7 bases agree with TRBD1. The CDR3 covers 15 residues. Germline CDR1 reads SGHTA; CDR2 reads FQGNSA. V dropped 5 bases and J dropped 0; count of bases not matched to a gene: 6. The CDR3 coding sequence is TGTGCCAGCAGCCCCTCGGGACAGTTGAACACTGAAGCTTTCTTT. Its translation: CASSPSGQLNTEAFF. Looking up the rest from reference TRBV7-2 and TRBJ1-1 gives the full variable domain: GAGVSQSPSNKVTEKGKDVELRCDPISGHTALYWYRQSLGQGLEFLIYFQGNSAPDKSGLPSDRFSAERTGGSVSTLTIQRTQQEDSAVYLCASSPSGQLNTEAFFGQGTRLTVV.

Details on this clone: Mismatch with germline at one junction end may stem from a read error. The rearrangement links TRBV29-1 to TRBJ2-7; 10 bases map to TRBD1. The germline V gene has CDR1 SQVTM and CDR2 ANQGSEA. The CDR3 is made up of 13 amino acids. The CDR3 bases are TGCAGCGTTGGGACAGGGGGATCCTCCGAGCAGTACTTC. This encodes CSVGTGGSSEQYF.

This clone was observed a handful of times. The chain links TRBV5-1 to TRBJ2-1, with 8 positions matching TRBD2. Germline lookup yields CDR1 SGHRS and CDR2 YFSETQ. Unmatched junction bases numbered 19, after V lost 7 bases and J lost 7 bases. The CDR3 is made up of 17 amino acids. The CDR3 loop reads CASQQLVGSGVSNEQFF. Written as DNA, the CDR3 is TGCGCCAGCCAACAACTGGTTGGTAGCGGGGTCTCTAATGAGCAGTTCTTC.

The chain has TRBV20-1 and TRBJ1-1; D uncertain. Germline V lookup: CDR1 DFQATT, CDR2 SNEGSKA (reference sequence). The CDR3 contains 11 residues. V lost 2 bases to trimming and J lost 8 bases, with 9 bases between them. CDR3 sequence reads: CSARQDQEAFF. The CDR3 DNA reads TGCAGTGCTAGACAAGATCAAGAAGCTTTCTTT.

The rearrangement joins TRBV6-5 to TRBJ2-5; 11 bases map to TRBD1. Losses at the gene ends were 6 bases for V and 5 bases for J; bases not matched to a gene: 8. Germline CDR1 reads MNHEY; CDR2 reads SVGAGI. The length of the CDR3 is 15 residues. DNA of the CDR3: TGTGCCAGCAGACAGGGACAGGGGGAGGTGGAGACCCAGTACTTC. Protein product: CASRQGQGEVETQYF.

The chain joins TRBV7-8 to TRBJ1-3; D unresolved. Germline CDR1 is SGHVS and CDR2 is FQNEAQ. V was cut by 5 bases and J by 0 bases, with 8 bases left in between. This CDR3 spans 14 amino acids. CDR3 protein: CASSPGPSGNTIYF. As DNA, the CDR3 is TGTGCCAGCAGCCCCGGGCCCTCTGGAAACACCATATATTTT. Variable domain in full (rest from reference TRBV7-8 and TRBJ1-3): GAGVSQSPRYKVAKRGQDVALRCDPISGHVSLFWYQQALGQGPEFLTYFQNEAQLDKSGLPSDRFFAERPEGSVSTLKIQRTQQEDSAVYLCASSPGPSGNTIYFGEGSWLTVV.

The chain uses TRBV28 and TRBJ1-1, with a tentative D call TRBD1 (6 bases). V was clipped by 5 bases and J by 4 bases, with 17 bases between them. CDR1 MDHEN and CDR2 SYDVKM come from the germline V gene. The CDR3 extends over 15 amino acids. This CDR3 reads CASSEGGGTRTEAFF. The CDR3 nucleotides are TGTGCCAGCAGTGAAGGGGGGGGAACTCGCACTGAAGCTTTCTTT. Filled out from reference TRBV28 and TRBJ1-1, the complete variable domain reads DVKVTQSSRYLVKRTGEKVFLECVQDMDHENMFWYRQDPGLGLRLIYFSYDVKMKEKGDIPEGYSVSREKKERFSLILESASTNQTSMYLCASSEGGGTRTEAFFGQGTRLTVV.

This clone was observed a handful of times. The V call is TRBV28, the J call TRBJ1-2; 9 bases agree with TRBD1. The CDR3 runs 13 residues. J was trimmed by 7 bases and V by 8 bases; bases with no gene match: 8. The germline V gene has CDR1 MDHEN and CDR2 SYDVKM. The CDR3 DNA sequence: TGTGCCAGCTCCGGGACAGGGATCGTTGGCTACACCTTC. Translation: CASSGTGIVGYTF.